These 14 T cell receptor beta chains were all obtained from the same sample, sequenced in a study of blood T cell repertoires in COVID-19. This table comes from immunoSEQ multiplex PCR, and its TCRdb copy is limited to in-frame clones, with some not included. Of under 95,000 clones in the sample, 79% are singletons; the top ten hold about 26%. Sequences were obtained from peripheral blood. The receptors were sampled from a man aged 55-75 years with active or convalescent COVID-19.

The genes are TRBV19 and TRBJ1-2; no reliable D call. The germline gives CDR1 LNHDA, CDR2 SQIVND (reference sequence). The CDR3 contains 16 residues. The V gene lost 7 bases and the J gene lost 0 bases, with 18 bases spanning the gap. CDR3 DNA: TGTGCCAGTACCCCGTGGGCAGATACAGCTAACTATGGCTACACCTTC. This encodes CASTPWADTANYGYTF.

The CDR3 DNA reads TGTGCCAGCAGCTTCGACAGACAAGAGACCCAGTACTTC. Residues: CASSFDRQETQYF. The gene calls are TRBV7-3 and TRBJ2-5; D might be TRBD1 (5 bases). V dropped 3 bases and J dropped 2 bases, with 7 bases sitting between them. This CDR3 contains 13 residues. Germline-derived CDR1 and CDR2 are SGHTA and FQGTGA.

The CDR3 sequence: CSAWTGVYGYTF. As DNA, the CDR3 is TGCAGCGCCTGGACAGGGGTTTATGGCTACACCTTC. The chain links TRBV29-1 to TRBJ1-2; TRBD1 agrees at 9 bases. The CDR3 has 12 amino acids. The ends lost 7 bases at V and 5 bases at J; junction bases unmatched: 5. In germline, CDR1 is SQVTM, CDR2 ANQGSEA.

In this sample, this clone turned up a few times. This chain joins TRBV5-1 and TRBJ1-3; TRBD1 might be the D (6 bases). V was shortened by 4 bases and J by 0 bases, with 14 bases between the two germline ends. The germline gives CDR1 SGHRS, CDR2 YFSETQ. The length of the CDR3 is 16 residues. CDR3 coding DNA: TGCGCCAGCAGCCTGGGGGCGGGAACCTCTGGAAACACCATATATTTT. It specifies CASSLGAGTSGNTIYF.

The gene calls are TRBV27 and TRBJ1-5; tentatively, D is TRBD1 (5 bases). This CDR3 region has 15 residues. From germline, CDR1 is MNHEY and CDR2 SMNVEV (reference sequence). Trimming cost V 0 bases and J 3 bases, with 9 bases left between them. The CDR3 nucleotides are TGTGCCAGCAGTTTATCGGGGCAGAACAATCAGCCCCAGCATTTT. This sequence encodes CASSLSGQNNQPQHF.

The gene calls are TRBV28 and TRBJ1-5; tentative D call: TRBD1 (5 bases). This CDR3 comprises 12 residues. Germline CDR1 MDHEN, CDR2 SYDVKM. V lost 9 bases and J lost 11, with 17 bases in between. CDR3 loop: CASRASGEAQHF. The CDR3 DNA reads TGTGCCAGTAGGGCCTCGGGGGAAGCCCAGCATTTT.

The chain combines TRBV27 with TRBJ1-5; possibly TRBD1 for D (5 bases). Between the trimmed V and J ends, which lost 3 bases and 1 base, there was a span of 7 bases. CDR1 is MNHEY, CDR2 SMNVEV, per germline (reference sequence). The CDR3 loop spans 14 amino acids. This CDR3 is CASSLAGSNQPQHF. In DNA form, the CDR3 reads TGTGCCAGCAGTTTGGCAGGGAGCAATCAGCCCCAGCATTTT.

This chain joins TRBV28 and TRBJ2-5; 7 nucleotides line up with TRBD1. This CDR3 has 13 residues. The germline gives CDR1 MDHEN, CDR2 SYDVKM. Losses at the gene ends were 6 bases for V and 5 bases for J; bases not matched to a gene: 6. The CDR3 here is CASSRQGPETQYF. CDR3 DNA sequence: TGTGCCAGCAGCCGACAGGGCCCGGAGACCCAGTACTTC.

The chain joins TRBV6-5 to TRBJ2-7; 12 positions match TRBD1. The V gene end was trimmed by 6 bases and the J gene end by 6 bases; junction bases not matched to a gene: 6. The germline V gene has CDR1 MNHEY and CDR2 SVGAGI. This CDR3 has 14 amino acids. The CDR3 DNA sequence: TGTGCCAGCAGCCCCGGGACAGGGGGCGCCGAGCAGTACTTC. It encodes CASSPGTGGAEQYF.

The chain combines TRBV3-1 (or the pseudogene TRBV3-2) with TRBJ2-7, with TRBD1 identical over 10 bases. Trimming cost V 4 bases and J 4 bases; bases outside gene matches: 7. Germline V gene sequence: CDR1 LGHDT, CDR2 YNNKEL (reference sequence). CDR3 length equals 15 residues. CDR3 nucleotides: TGTGCCAGCAGCCCGGGGACAGGGGTCGGGTACGAGCAGTACTTC. It specifies CASSPGTGVGYEQYF.

V and J are TRBV24-1 and TRBJ1-5, with D possibly matching TRBD1 (5 bases). Germline V gene lookup returns CDR1 KGHDR and CDR2 SFDVKD. CDR3 size: 13 residues. The V and J ends lost 5 bases and 7 bases respectively, with 11 bases between them. The CDR3 sequence is CATSGLQGQPQHF. The CDR3 nucleotides are TGTGCCACCAGTGGCCTCCAGGGACAGCCCCAGCATTTT.

The chain is built from TRBV28 and TRBJ2-7; 9 bases agree with TRBD1. J lost 0 bases, V lost 6 bases, and 6 bases had no gene match. Germline CDR1 is MDHEN and CDR2 is SYDVKM. The CDR3 length is 15 residues. In DNA form, the CDR3 reads TGTGCCAGCAGGTTCCGGGACAGGGCCTCCTACGAGCAGTACTTC. Translating it yields CASRFRDRASYEQYF. The full variable domain, completed using reference TRBV28 and TRBJ2-7, is DVKVTQSSRYLVKRTGEKVFLECVQDMDHENMFWYRQDPGLGLRLIYFSYDVKMKEKGDIPEGYSVSREKKERFSLILESASTNQTSMYLCASRFRDRASYEQYFGPGTRLTVT.

The chain uses TRBV19 and TRBJ1-5; possibly TRBD1 for D (5 bases). V was shortened by 4 bases and J by 0 bases, with 10 bases between the two germline ends. Germline V gives CDR1 LNHDA, CDR2 SQIVND (reference sequence). The CDR3 is 15 residues long. The CDR3 nucleotides are TGTGCCAGTAGTAGGTCCAGGGATAGCAATCAGCCCCAGCATTTT. Its protein is CASSRSRDSNQPQHF.

This rearrangement joins TRBV5-1 to TRBJ2-3; TRBD2 is a possible D gene (6 bases). Trimming pared 4 bases from V and 1 base from J, leaving 19 bases between. The CDR3 spans 17 residues. Germline V CDR1 and CDR2: SGHRS, YFSETQ. CDR3: CASSLASGFPRTDTQYF. The CDR3 bases are TGCGCCAGCAGCCTAGCGAGCGGATTCCCTCGCACAGATACGCAGTATTTT.